This TCR beta chain derives from a study of cytomegalovirus exposure and HLA in healthy donors. In the study overall: Across 350 to 500 genotyped donors, approximately 81% landed in the Caucasian-associated ancestry cluster.

This PCR relied on a set of 60 Vbeta primers and 13 Jbeta primers. Assay used: immunoSEQ multiplex PCR; TCRdb lists only in-frame clones, some missing. This sample carries approximately 220,000 clones, just over 75% of them seen once, and the ten largest clones take 0.55% to 0.75%. Study-wide results and caveats: Per a later analysis, 15,000 to 20,000 TCR beta sequences showed association with HLA alleles at 0.05 false discovery rate.

With 3 bases clipped from V and 1 base from J, the junction kept 4 bases outside the gene matches. Germline CDR1 SGHRS, CDR2 YFSETQ. The CDR3 is 15 residues long. Donors in the study were healthy people who gave bone marrow. As for this clone: Antigen unknown.

Material: PBMCs. The chain joins TRBV5-1 to TRBJ2-5, with 9 nucleotides matching TRBD2. The TCR sequence derives from a man aged 18-30 years in good health and CMV-seronegative. The CDR3 DNA follows: TGCGCCAGCAGCTCCGGGACTAGCCCCCAAGAGACCCAGTACTTC. Amino acid sequence: CASSSGTSPQETQYF.